The 18 T cell receptor beta chains presented below share a single source sample, sequenced in a study of cytomegalovirus exposure and HLA in healthy donors. This PCR relied on a set of 60 Vbeta primers and 13 Jbeta primers. Profiled with immunoSEQ multiplex PCR; TCRdb holds only in-frame clones, not every one. Seen here are 100,000 to 150,000 clones, 55% to 80% observed once, and the top ten hold roughly 2.5%. Sequenced material: PBMCs. These TCRs come from a woman aged 40 to 50 in good health and CMV-seronegative.

This rearrangement joins TRBV4-3 to TRBJ1-6; D may be TRBD1 (6 bases). In germline, CDR1 is LGHNA, CDR2 YSLEER. The CDR3 is made up of 18 amino acids. Trimming pared 0 bases from V and 2 bases from J, leaving 14 bases between. CDR3 sequence reads: CASSQEGGVSAYNSPLHF. The CDR3 region has the DNA TGCGCCAGCAGCCAAGAAGGGGGGGTGTCGGCCTATAATTCACCCCTCCACTTT.

This clone was detected once. This chain uses TRBV9 with TRBJ1-2; the D is unclear. CDR3 length: 12 residues. Trimming stripped 0 bases from V and 7 bases from J, with 7 bases between. Germline CDR1 is SGDLS and CDR2 is YYNGEE. The CDR3 is CASSVGGLGYTF. CDR3 sequence (DNA): TGTGCCAGCAGCGTAGGAGGGCTTGGCTACACCTTC.

This clone was seen once. The chain couples TRBV30 to TRBJ1-5; tentatively, D is TRBD1 (5 bases). The CDR3 runs to 14 residues. Germline CDR1 and CDR2: GTSNPN and SVGIG (reference sequence). V was cut by 2 bases and J by 9 bases, with 17 bases left in between. CDR3 DNA sequence: TGTGCCTGGAGTCCGGGACTCCGGGATCGGCCCCAGCATTTT. This sequence encodes CAWSPGLRDRPQHF.

This clone was observed a few times. The V gene is TRBV4-1, the J gene TRBJ2-4, with TRBD2 matching 9 bases. Unmatched junction bases numbered 5, after V lost 1 base and J lost 4 bases. Germline loops: CDR1 MGHRA, CDR2 YSYEKL. The CDR3 contains 16 residues. The CDR3 sequence is CASSQGGGGAKNIQYF. The CDR3 DNA sequence: TGCGCCAGCAGCCAAGGAGGCGGGGGGGCGAAAAACATTCAGTACTTC.

This chain links TRBV20-1 with TRBJ1-4; D unresolved. The germline V gene has CDR1 DFQATT and CDR2 SNEGSKA (reference sequence). V lost 6 bases and J lost 5, with 7 bases in between. The CDR3 totals 11 residues. The CDR3, as DNA: TGCAGTGCCAAGGAGAATGAAAAACTGTTTTTT. It encodes CSAKENEKLFF.

CDR3 protein: CASSLEGGQVYNEQFF. In nucleotides, the CDR3 is TGTGCCAGCAGCTTAGAGGGGGGACAGGTCTACAATGAGCAGTTCTTC. The rearrangement uses TRBV11-2 and TRBJ2-1, with 8 bases lining up with TRBD1. The V and J ends lost 0 bases and 3 bases, in that order; junction bases with no gene match: 4. In germline, CDR1 is SGHAT, CDR2 FQNNGV. There are 16 residues in the CDR3.

The chain combines TRBV29-1 with TRBJ2-3; a possible D gene is TRBD2 (6 bases). CDR1 and CDR2 (germline): SQVTM, ANQGSEA. CDR3 length: 14 amino acids. V lost 8 bases and J lost 0, with 15 bases in between. CDR3 DNA: TGCAGCTTAAGAGCGGGCACTAGCACAGATACGCAGTATTTT. Amino acids: CSLRAGTSTDTQYF.

The chain is built from TRBV19 and TRBJ2-7, with 8 bases identical to TRBD2. The CDR3 has 14 amino acids. Germline CDR1 is LNHDA and CDR2 is SQIVND (reference sequence). Trimming at V came to 7 bases and at J to 0 bases, leaving 5 bases not matched to a gene. This chain's CDR3 is CASTGGLGSYEQYF. The DNA of the CDR3 is TGTGCCAGTACGGGAGGGCTCGGCTCCTACGAGCAGTACTTC.

The chain employs TRBV27 and TRBJ2-1; D is uncertain. The CDR3 contains 13 residues. V lost 5 bases and J lost 9, with 14 bases in between. Germline-derived CDR1 and CDR2 are MNHEY and SMNVEV (reference sequence). The CDR3 DNA sequence: TGTGCCAGCAGTCCCTATCTAGACTCTGAGCAGTTCTTC. Translating it yields CASSPYLDSEQFF.

The sample holds a few counts of this clone. This chain connects TRBV6-1 to TRBJ1-6; D gene uncertain. V lost 3 bases and J 2 bases, leaving 8 bases between the germline ends. Germline CDR1 reads MNHNS; CDR2 reads SASEGT. The CDR3 runs to 15 residues. The CDR3: CASSEMATYNSPLHF. CDR3 nucleotide sequence: TGTGCCAGCAGTGAGATGGCAACCTATAATTCACCCCTCCACTTT.

V is TRBV2 and J is TRBJ1-4; TRBD1 matches 7 bases. The V gene's germline CDR1 is SNHLY and CDR2 FYNNEI. V lost 8 bases and J lost 5; bases outside the gene matches: 5. The CDR3 consists of 13 residues. CDR3 protein: CASGGQTNEKLFF. The CDR3, as DNA: TGTGCCAGCGGGGGACAGACAAATGAAAAACTGTTTTTT.

With regard to this clone: Different DNA sequences within this sample yield the same CDR3. As DNA, the CDR3 is TGCGCCAGCAGCCAAGATGGCCAGCGGGGAGAGACCCAGTACTTC. Encoded protein: CASSQDGQRGETQYF. The chain carries TRBV4-1 and TRBJ2-5; 7 bases fit TRBD2. J gave up 4 bases and V 0 bases, and 5 bases lay outside the gene matches. The CDR3 has 15 amino acids. Germline CDR1 is MGHRA and CDR2 is YSYEKL.

V and J are TRBV5-1 and TRBJ2-7; D may be TRBD2 (6 bases). The CDR3 loop spans 14 amino acids. Germline V gives CDR1 SGHRS, CDR2 YFSETQ. V lost 0 bases and J 0 bases, leaving 7 bases between the germline ends. As DNA, the CDR3 is TGCGCCAGCAGCTTGGACGGGAGCTCCTACGAGCAGTACTTC. Translation: CASSLDGSSYEQYF.

This clone was counted between two and nine times. V is TRBV5-1 and J is TRBJ1-1, with D perhaps matching TRBD1 (6 bases). The CDR3 is 14 amino acids. Germline CDR1 is SGHRS and CDR2 is YFSETQ. V dropped 4 bases and J dropped 5 bases, with 15 bases sitting between them. DNA of the CDR3: TGCGCCAGCAGCATTTGGCTACAGGGTACTGAAGCTTTCTTT. Its translation: CASSIWLQGTEAFF.

This clone was recorded once. The V and J genes are TRBV5-6 and TRBJ1-1, with D possibly TRBD1 on 5 matching bases. Germline CDR1 reads SGHDT; CDR2 reads YYEEEE. Trimming shortened V by 3 bases and J by 2 bases, and 14 bases separated the two germline ends. CDR3 size: 15 residues. Here the CDR3 DNA reads TGTGCCAGCAGCTGGGGGGTGGGGGTAAACACTGAAGCTTTCTTT. Its translation is CASSWGVGVNTEAFF.

This clone occurred a few times. The rearrangement joins TRBV5-1 to TRBJ2-2; 11 nucleotides line up with TRBD2. Germline V gives CDR1 SGHRS, CDR2 YFSETQ. The CDR3 loop spans 15 amino acids. The V gene end was trimmed by 2 bases and the J gene end by 6 bases; junction bases not matched to a gene: 3. The CDR3 here is CASSFSLAGAGELFF. CDR3 bases: TGCGCCAGCAGCTTCTCACTAGCGGGGGCCGGGGAGCTGTTTTTT.

This clone has more than one count but fewer than ten. This rearrangement joins TRBV9 to TRBJ1-1; 7 bases match TRBD1. The junction had 7 bases not matched to a gene; V was cut back by 4 bases and J by 1 base. Germline CDR1 and CDR2: SGDLS and YYNGEE. The CDR3 sequence is 15 residues long. This chain's CDR3 is CASSPRTGPNTEAFF. The DNA of the CDR3 is TGTGCCAGCAGCCCCCGGACAGGCCCGAACACTGAAGCTTTCTTT. The variable domain in full, with the rest retrieved from reference TRBV9 and TRBJ1-1, is DSGVTQTPKHLITATGQRVTLRCSPRSGDLSVYWYQQSLDQGLQFLIQYYNGEERAKGNILERFSAQQFPDLHSELNLSSLELGDSALYFCASSPRTGPNTEAFFGQGTRLTVV.

The V gene is TRBV18, the J gene TRBJ1-1; TRBD1 matches at 9 bases. The junction had 4 bases not matched to a gene; V was cut back by 4 bases and J by 4 bases. There are 14 residues in the CDR3. Germline V gene sequence: CDR1 KGHSH, CDR2 LQKENI. The CDR3 protein is CASSQGQGTTEAFF. The CDR3, as DNA: TGTGCCAGCTCACAGGGACAGGGAACCACTGAAGCTTTCTTT. Variable domain in full (rest from reference TRBV18 and TRBJ1-1): NAGVMQNPRHLVRRRGQEARLRCSPMKGHSHVYWYRQLPEEGLKFMVYLQKENIIDESGMPKERFSAEFPKEGPSILRIQQVVRGDSAAYFCASSQGQGTTEAFFGQGTRLTVV.